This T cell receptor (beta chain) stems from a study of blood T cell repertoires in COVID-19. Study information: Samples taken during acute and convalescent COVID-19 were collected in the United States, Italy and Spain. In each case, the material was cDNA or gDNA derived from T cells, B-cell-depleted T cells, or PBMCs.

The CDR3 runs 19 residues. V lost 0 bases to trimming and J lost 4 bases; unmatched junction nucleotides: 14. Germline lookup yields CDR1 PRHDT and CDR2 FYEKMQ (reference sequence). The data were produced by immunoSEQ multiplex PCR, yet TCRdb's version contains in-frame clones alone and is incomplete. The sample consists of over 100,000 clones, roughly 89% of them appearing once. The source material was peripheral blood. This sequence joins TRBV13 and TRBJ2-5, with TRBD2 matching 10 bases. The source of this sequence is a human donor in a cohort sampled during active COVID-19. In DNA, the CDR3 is TGTGCCAGCAGCTTAGGGCGCCCTAGCGGGGGTCGGGGTCGAGAGACCCAGTACTTC. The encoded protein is CASSLGRPSGGRGRETQYF.